This T cell receptor (beta chain) came from a study of monozygotic twins with inflammatory bowel disease. Study findings and constraints: Support was absent for any single strong signal or clonotype linked to IBD. Researchers report that IBD patients shared fewer clonotypes with others than healthy twins, especially amid disease activity.

Added by template switching were UMIs that each held a 6-nucleotide sample barcode. From the 5' RACE reads, TCRdb lists one entry per CDR3 protein and no DNA. The sample includes 110,000 to 150,000 distinct CDR3 sequences. On this clonotype: The antigen is undetermined.

Sequencing used blood. The origin of this receptor is a human donor with ulcerative colitis or Crohn's disease, or a healthy co-twin of an affected twin (not recorded which).

CDR3 loop: CASSLTFSDTYF. J is TRBJ2-3 and V is TRBV11-1; TCRdb names TRBD2, which stays unverified in the absence of DNA. The CDR3 contains 12 residues. The germline V gene has CDR1 SGHAT and CDR2 FQDESV (reference sequence).